The 15 T cell receptor beta chains in this list originate from one sample, sequenced in a study of cytomegalovirus exposure and HLA in healthy donors. Researchers ran the PCR with 60 Vbeta and 13 Jbeta primers. Clones were sequenced by immunoSEQ multiplex PCR, and TCRdb holds only the in-frame ones, with some missing. The sample holds around 74,000 clones. Source material: PBMCs. These receptors were obtained from a man aged 25-40 years in good health and CMV-seronegative.

This chain links TRBV10-3 with TRBJ2-7; 8 nucleotides match TRBD2. The CDR3 totals 18 residues. Losses at the gene ends were 2 bases for V and 2 bases for J; bases not matched to a gene: 14. Germline CDR1 ENHRY, CDR2 SYGVKD. DNA of the CDR3: TGTGCCATCAGTGAGGCCCTCTCTGAGAGCGGGAGCCCCTACGAGCAGTACTTC. Translated, it gives CAISEALSESGSPYEQYF.

This sequence joins TRBV27 and TRBJ1-2; the D gene is possibly TRBD1 (6 bases). This CDR3 region has 16 residues. Germline CDR1 MNHEY, CDR2 SMNVEV (reference sequence). Trimming left V 4 bases short and J 1 base short, with 16 bases between. The CDR3 DNA sequence: TGTGCCAGCAGTTACGCTCACGGCAGGGGTAACTATGGCTACACCTTC. This gives the protein CASSYAHGRGNYGYTF.

The chain combines TRBV5-1 with TRBJ2-3; 8 bases are shared with TRBD1. This CDR3 has 15 amino acids. The ends lost 0 bases at V and 3 bases at J; junction bases unmatched: 3. CDR1 and CDR2 (germline): SGHRS, YFSETQ. CDR3 in amino acids: CASSLGGTGTDTQYF. The CDR3 DNA sequence: TGCGCCAGCAGCTTGGGGGGGACAGGAACAGATACGCAGTATTTT.

V usage is TRBV7-6 and J usage is TRBJ2-3; D ambiguous. The CDR3 loop spans 16 amino acids. Looked up from germline, CDR1 is SGHVS and CDR2 is FNYEAQ. V lost 0 bases, J lost 1 base, and 11 bases lay in between. The CDR3 bases are TGTGCCAGCAGCTTAGCGCCTCTAGAAGGCACAGATACGCAGTATTTT. This encodes CASSLAPLEGTDTQYF.

The chain combines TRBV9 with TRBJ1-3; D call uncertain. This CDR3 has 20 amino acids. CDR1 is SGDLS, CDR2 YYNGEE, per germline. The V end lost 2 bases, the J end lost 0 bases, and 24 bases lay between the germline ends. CDR3 protein: CASSVPTREGLSYSGNTIYF. The CDR3 DNA follows: TGTGCCAGCAGCGTTCCTACACGGGAAGGGCTTTCTTACTCTGGAAACACCATATATTTT. Complete variable domain (other parts from reference TRBV9 and TRBJ1-3): DSGVTQTPKHLITATGQRVTLRCSPRSGDLSVYWYQQSLDQGLQFLIQYYNGEERAKGNILERFSAQQFPDLHSELNLSSLELGDSALYFCASSVPTREGLSYSGNTIYFGEGSWLTVV.

This chain uses TRBV6-6 with TRBJ1-2, with 9 bases that match TRBD1. Trimming took 7 bases from V and 6 from J; bases not matched to a gene: 6. Germline V lookup: CDR1 MNHNY, CDR2 SVGAGI (reference sequence). This CDR3 contains 13 residues. CDR3 sequence reads: CASTPQGANGYTF. DNA for the CDR3: TGTGCCAGCACCCCACAGGGGGCGAATGGCTACACCTTC.

The chain joins TRBV4-3 to TRBJ2-7; 9 bases match TRBD1. V trimming: 0 bases; J trimming: 3 bases; junction bases outside the gene matches: 3. The CDR3 extends over 15 amino acids. Germline loops: CDR1 LGHNA, CDR2 YSLEER. The CDR3 loop reads CASSQETTGGYEQYF. The CDR3 region has the DNA TGCGCCAGCAGCCAAGAAACGACAGGGGGCTACGAGCAGTACTTC.

The chain is built from TRBV7-9 and TRBJ2-7; 8 bases map to TRBD1. Germline CDR1 is SEHNR and CDR2 is FQNEAQ (reference sequence). J gave up 0 bases and V 3 bases, and 4 bases lay outside the gene matches. This CDR3 is built from 15 residues. CDR3 sequence: CASSFWDRSSYEQYF. The CDR3 DNA follows: TGTGCCAGCAGCTTTTGGGACAGGAGCTCCTACGAGCAGTACTTC.

As DNA, the CDR3 is TGTGCCAGCAGCCGGGACTCTCAAGAGACCCAGTACTTC. It yields the protein CASSRDSQETQYF. The chain is built from TRBV6-1 and TRBJ2-5; tentatively, D is TRBD2 (6 bases). The CDR3 extends over 13 amino acids. V was clipped by 6 bases and J by 2 bases, with 10 bases between them. Germline CDR1 MNHNS, CDR2 SASEGT.

The V and J genes are TRBV18 and TRBJ2-2, with TRBD1 identical over 10 bases. Losses at the gene ends were 1 base for V and 6 bases for J; bases not matched to a gene: 2. The length of the CDR3 is 15 residues. Germline V gene data show CDR1 as KGHSH and CDR2 as LQKENI. The CDR3, as DNA: TGTGCCAGCTCACCACGACAGGGGGCATCCGGGGAGCTGTTTTTT. It translates to CASSPRQGASGELFF. The whole variable domain, remainder taken from reference TRBV18 and TRBJ2-2, is NAGVMQNPRHLVRRRGQEARLRCSPMKGHSHVYWYRQLPEEGLKFMVYLQKENIIDESGMPKERFSAEFPKEGPSILRIQQVVRGDSAAYFCASSPRQGASGELFFGEGSRLTVL.

The chain is built from TRBV5-1 and TRBJ2-2; the match to TRBD1 covers 9 bases. CDR3 length: 17 amino acids. Germline CDR1 reads SGHRS; CDR2 reads YFSETQ. Unmatched junction bases numbered 9, after V lost 1 base and J lost 5 bases. The CDR3 protein is CASSLRGTGPSTGELFF. CDR3 DNA sequence: TGCGCCAGCAGCTTGAGGGGGACAGGGCCTTCTACCGGGGAGCTGTTTTTT.

The chain uses TRBV7-9 and TRBJ1-2; D perhaps matches TRBD1 (5 bases). Trimming pared 2 bases from V and 5 bases from J, leaving 9 bases between. The CDR3 sequence is 13 residues long. Germline CDR1 and CDR2: SEHNR and FQNEAQ (reference sequence). In DNA form, the CDR3 reads TGTGCCAGCAGCTTATGGGCAGGGTATGGCTACACCTTC. Its translation: CASSLWAGYGYTF.

Turning to this clone: This sample includes further DNA sequences coding for the same CDR3. The J gene is TRBJ2-5, the V gene TRBV9, with D hard to call. CDR3 length: 14 residues. The V gene's germline CDR1 is SGDLS and CDR2 YYNGEE. Trimming pared 0 bases from V and 4 bases from J, leaving 10 bases between. As DNA, the CDR3 is TGTGCCAGCAGCGTAGCCCCCGGCGGAGAGACCCAGTACTTC. Amino acid sequence: CASSVAPGGETQYF.

The chain is built from TRBV27 and TRBJ2-4, with TRBD1 identical over 10 bases. Germline values: CDR1 MNHEY, CDR2 SMNVEV (reference sequence). The CDR3 length is 16 residues. Germline trimming cut 4 bases from V and 2 bases from J; bases unmatched to any gene: 5. The CDR3 sequence: CASSSTGGRSKNIQYF. In nucleotides, the CDR3 is TGTGCCAGCAGTTCGACAGGGGGCAGGTCCAAAAACATTCAGTACTTC.

The chain couples TRBV5-1 to TRBJ1-2; D may be TRBD1 (6 bases). The CDR3 loop spans 14 amino acids. The V gene lost 4 bases and the J gene lost 7 bases, with 17 bases spanning the gap. From germline, CDR1 is SGHRS and CDR2 YFSETQ. DNA for the CDR3: TGCGCCAGCAGCCTAGGCGCGGGGGCTTTTGGCTACACCTTC. This codes for CASSLGAGAFGYTF. Based on the CDR3 plus reference TRBV5-1 and TRBJ1-2, the full variable domain is KAGVTQTPRYLIKTRGQQVTLSCSPISGHRSVSWYQQTPGQGLQFLFEYFSETQRNKGNFPGRFSGRQFSNSRSEMNVSTLELGDSALYLCASSLGAGAFGYTFGSGTRLTVV.